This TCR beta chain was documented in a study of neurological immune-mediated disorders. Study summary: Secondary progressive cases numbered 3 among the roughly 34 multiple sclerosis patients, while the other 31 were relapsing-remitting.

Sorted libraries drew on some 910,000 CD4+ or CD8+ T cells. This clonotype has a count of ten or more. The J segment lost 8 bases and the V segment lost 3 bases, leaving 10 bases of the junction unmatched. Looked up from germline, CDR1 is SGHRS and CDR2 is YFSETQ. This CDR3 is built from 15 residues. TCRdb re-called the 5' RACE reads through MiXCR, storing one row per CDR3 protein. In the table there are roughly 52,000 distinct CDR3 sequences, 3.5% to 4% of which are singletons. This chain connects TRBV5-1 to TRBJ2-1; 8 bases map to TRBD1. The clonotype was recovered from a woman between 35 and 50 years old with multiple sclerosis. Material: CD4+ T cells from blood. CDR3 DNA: TGCGCCAGCAGCTGGGGGACAGGAGGGAGAGATGAGCAGTTCTTC. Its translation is CASSWGTGGRDEQFF.